There are a few counts of the clone carrying this T cell receptor (beta chain). The antigen remains unidentified. CDR3 length: 14 amino acids. Germline loops: CDR1 SGHTA, CDR2 FQGNSA. The V end lost 1 base, the J end lost 6 bases, and 9 bases lay between the germline ends. The data derive from a study of T-cell reconstitution after alpha-beta-depleted transplantation in children. Findings and caveats of the study: The study traced high day-60 TCRbeta diversity in some patients to surviving recipient T cells and thymic progenitors. Fresh T-cell production supplied most of the T-cell counts and diversity seen one year after transplant. Reported findings indicate that, about two months after transplant, alpha-beta T cells came from several hundred expanded clones, which were derived from non-depleted graft cells.

Molecular barcoding with unique molecular identifiers was used for the TCRbeta library. TCRdb passed the PCR reads through MiXCR, listing each CDR3 protein once. The top ten clones hold 5% of a sample with about 830,000 distinct CDR3 sequences, around 15% of them seen once. This receptor was obtained from a male patient younger than 18 who had a stem cell transplant for acute lymphoblastic leukemia, so the T cells may come from the graft donor. V and J are TRBV7-2 and TRBJ2-2; either TRBD1 or TRBD2 may fit D (6 bases each). The material sequenced was PBMCs, mostly from graft donor cells, taken 360 days after TCRalphabeta/CD19-depleted stem cell transplant. CDR3 nucleotides: TGTGCCAGCAGCTTAGTGAGGGGGGCCGGGGAGCTGTTTTTT. Translated, it gives CASSLVRGAGELFF.